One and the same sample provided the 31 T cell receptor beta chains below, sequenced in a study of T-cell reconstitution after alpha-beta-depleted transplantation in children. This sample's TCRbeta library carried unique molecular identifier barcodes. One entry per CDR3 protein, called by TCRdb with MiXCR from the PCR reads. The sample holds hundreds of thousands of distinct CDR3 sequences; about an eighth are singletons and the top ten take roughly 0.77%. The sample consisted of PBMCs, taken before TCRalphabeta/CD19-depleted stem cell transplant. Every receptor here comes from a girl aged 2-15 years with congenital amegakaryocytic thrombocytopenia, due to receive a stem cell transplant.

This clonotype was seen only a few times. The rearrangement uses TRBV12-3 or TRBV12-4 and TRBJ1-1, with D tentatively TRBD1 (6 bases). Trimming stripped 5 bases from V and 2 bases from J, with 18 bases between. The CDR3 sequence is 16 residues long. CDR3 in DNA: TGTGCCAGCAGTCCCCGGGACACCCATTCCAACACTGAAGCTTTCTTT. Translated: CASSPRDTHSNTEAFF.

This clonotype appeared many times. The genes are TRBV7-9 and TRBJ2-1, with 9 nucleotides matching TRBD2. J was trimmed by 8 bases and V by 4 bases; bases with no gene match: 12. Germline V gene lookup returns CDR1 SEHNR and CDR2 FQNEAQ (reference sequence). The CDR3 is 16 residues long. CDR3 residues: CASSSPIAGAIDEQFF. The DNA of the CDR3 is TGTGCCAGCAGCTCGCCCATAGCGGGAGCTATCGATGAGCAGTTCTTC.

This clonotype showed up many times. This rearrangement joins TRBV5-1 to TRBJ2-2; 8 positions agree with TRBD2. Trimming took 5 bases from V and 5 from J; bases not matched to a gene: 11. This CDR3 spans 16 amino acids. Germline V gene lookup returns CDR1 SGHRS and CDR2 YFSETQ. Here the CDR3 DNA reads TGCGCCAGCAGGCCCCCGGGACTAGACAAGACCGGGGAGCTGTTTTTT. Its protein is CASRPPGLDKTGELFF.

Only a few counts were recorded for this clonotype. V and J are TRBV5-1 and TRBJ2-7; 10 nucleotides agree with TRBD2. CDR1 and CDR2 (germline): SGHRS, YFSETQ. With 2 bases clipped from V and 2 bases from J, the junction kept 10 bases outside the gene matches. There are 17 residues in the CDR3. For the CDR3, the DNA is TGCGCCAGCAGCTTACCCGCGACTAGCGGGTCCACCTACGAGCAGTACTTC. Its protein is CASSLPATSGSTYEQYF.

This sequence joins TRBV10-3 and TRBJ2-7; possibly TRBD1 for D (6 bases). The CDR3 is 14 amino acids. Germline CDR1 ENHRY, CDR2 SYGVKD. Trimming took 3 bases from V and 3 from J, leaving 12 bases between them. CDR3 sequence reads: CAISETGTIYEQYF. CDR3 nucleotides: TGTGCCATCAGTGAAACCGGGACAATCTACGAGCAGTACTTC.

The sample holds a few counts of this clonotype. CDR3 loop: CASSAQGRTSSYNEQFF. For the CDR3, the DNA is TGTGCCAGCAGTGCTCAGGGAAGGACTAGCTCCTACAATGAGCAGTTCTTC. The rearrangement joins TRBV25-1 to TRBJ2-1; 7 bases fit TRBD2. The J segment lost 0 bases and the V segment lost 4 bases, leaving 9 bases of the junction unmatched. CDR3 size: 17 residues. In germline, CDR1 is MGHDK, CDR2 SYGVNS.

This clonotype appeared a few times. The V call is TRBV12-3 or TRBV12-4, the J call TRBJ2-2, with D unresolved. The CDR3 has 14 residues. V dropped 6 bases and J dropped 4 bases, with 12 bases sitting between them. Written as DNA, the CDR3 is TGTGCCAGCAGCCTCCCTGGGGTCACCGGGGAGCTGTTTTTT. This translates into CASSLPGVTGELFF.

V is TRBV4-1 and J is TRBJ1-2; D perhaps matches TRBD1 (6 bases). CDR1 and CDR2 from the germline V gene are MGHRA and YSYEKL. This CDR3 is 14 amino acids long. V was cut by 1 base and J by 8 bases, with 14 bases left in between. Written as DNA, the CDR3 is TGCGCCAGCAGCCAAGTTGCACAGGGCGGGGGCTACACCTTC. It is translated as CASSQVAQGGGYTF.

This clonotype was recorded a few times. As DNA, the CDR3 is TGTGCCAGCAGTGTGGGGGCCGACAGGGGGAACATTCAGTACTTC. Translated: CASSVGADRGNIQYF. The V gene is TRBV6-1, the J gene TRBJ2-4; 9 nucleotides align to TRBD1. Germline V gives CDR1 MNHNS, CDR2 SASEGT. The CDR3 has 15 residues. Trimming cost V 4 bases and J 7 bases; bases outside gene matches: 8.

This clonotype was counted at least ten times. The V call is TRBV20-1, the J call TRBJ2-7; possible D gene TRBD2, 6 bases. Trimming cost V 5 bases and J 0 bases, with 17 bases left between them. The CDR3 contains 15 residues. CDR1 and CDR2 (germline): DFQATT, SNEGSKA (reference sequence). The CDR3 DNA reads TGCAGTGCTCAACCGGGACTCGAAAGCTCCTACGAGCAGTACTTC. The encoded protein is CSAQPGLESSYEQYF.

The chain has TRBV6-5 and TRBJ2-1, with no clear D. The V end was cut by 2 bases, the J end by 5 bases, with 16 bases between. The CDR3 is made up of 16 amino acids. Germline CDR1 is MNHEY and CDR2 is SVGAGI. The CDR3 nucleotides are TGTGCCAGCAGTTACCCCAGCCCAGGTCCCGACAATGAGCAGTTCTTC. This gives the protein CASSYPSPGPDNEQFF.

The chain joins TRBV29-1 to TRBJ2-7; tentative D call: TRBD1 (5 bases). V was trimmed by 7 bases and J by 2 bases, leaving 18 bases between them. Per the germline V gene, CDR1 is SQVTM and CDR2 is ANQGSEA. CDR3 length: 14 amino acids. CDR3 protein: CSAGPTARAYEQYF. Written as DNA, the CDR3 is TGCAGCGCTGGCCCAACCGCCAGGGCCTACGAGCAGTACTTC.

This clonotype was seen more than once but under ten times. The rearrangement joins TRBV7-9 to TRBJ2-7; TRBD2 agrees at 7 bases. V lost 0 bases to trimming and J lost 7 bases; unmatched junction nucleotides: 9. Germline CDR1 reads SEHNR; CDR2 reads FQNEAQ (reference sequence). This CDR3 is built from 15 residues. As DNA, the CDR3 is TGTGCCAGCAGCTTAGCACTGCGGGAGAGAGGAGAGCAGTACTTC. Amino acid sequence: CASSLALRERGEQYF.

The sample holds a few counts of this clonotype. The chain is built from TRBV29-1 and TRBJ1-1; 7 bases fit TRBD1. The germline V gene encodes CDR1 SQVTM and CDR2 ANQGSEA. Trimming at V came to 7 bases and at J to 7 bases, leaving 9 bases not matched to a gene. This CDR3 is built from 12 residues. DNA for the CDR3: TGCAGCGGGCAACAGGGGCAACTTGAAGCTTTCTTT. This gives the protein CSGQQGQLEAFF. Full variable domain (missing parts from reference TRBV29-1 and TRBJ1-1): SAVISQKPSRDICQRGTSLTIQCQVDSQVTMMFWYRQQPGQSLTLIATANQGSEATYESGFVIDKFPISRPNLTFSTLTVSNMSPEDSSIYLCSGQQGQLEAFFGQGTRLTVV.

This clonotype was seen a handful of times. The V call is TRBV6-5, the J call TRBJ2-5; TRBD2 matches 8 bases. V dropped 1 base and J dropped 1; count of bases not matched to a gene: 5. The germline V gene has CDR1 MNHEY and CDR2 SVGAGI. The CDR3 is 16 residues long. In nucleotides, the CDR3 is TGTGCCAGCAGTTACTTTGCGGGGGGCTTCCAAGAGACCCAGTACTTC. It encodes CASSYFAGGFQETQYF.

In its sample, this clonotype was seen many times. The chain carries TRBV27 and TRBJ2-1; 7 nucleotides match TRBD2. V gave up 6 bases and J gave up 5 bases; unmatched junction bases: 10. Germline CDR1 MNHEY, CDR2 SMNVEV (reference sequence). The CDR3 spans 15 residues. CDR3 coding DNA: TGTGCCAGCAGCCTTATCGGGCTAGCGGACAATGAGCAGTTCTTC. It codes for CASSLIGLADNEQFF.

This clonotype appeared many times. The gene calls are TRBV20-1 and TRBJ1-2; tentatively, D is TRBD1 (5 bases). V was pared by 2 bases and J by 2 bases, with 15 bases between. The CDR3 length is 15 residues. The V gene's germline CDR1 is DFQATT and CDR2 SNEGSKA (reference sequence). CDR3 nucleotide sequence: TGCAGTGCTAGACAGGGATTATCGGCAAACTATGGCTACACCTTC. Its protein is CSARQGLSANYGYTF.

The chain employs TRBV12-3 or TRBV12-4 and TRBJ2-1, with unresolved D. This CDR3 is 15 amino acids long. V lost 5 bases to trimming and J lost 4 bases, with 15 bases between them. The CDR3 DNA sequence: TGTGCCAGCAGTCCCACCTCAACAAGTTACAATGAGCAGTTCTTC. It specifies CASSPTSTSYNEQFF.

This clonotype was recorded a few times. In nucleotides, the CDR3 is TGCGCCAGCAGCAGCCGTTCTAGCGATAAGGGGCAGTTCTTC. Amino acids: CASSSRSSDKGQFF. This rearrangement joins TRBV5-1 to TRBJ2-1; D might be TRBD2 (6 bases). Trimming left V 4 bases short and J 12 bases short, with 20 bases between. The CDR3 is made up of 14 amino acids. Germline CDR1 is SGHRS and CDR2 is YFSETQ. Combining the CDR3 with reference TRBV5-1 and TRBJ2-1 gives the whole variable domain KAGVTQTPRYLIKTRGQQVTLSCSPISGHRSVSWYQQTPGQGLQFLFEYFSETQRNKGNFPGRFSGRQFSNSRSEMNVSTLELGDSALYLCASSSRSSDKGQFFGPGTRLTVL.

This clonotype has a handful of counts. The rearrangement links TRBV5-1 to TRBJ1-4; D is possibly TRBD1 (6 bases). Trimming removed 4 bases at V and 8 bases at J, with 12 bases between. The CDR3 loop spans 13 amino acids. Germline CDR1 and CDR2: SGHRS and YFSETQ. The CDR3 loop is CASSKNRDEKLFF. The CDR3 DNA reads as TGCGCCAGCAGCAAAAACAGGGACGAAAAACTGTTTTTT.

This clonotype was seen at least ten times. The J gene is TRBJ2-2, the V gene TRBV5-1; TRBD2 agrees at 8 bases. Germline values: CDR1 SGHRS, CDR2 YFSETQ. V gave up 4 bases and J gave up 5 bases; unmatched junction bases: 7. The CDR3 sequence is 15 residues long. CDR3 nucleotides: TGCGCCAGCAGCAGAGCGGGAGAGGATACCGGGGAGCTGTTTTTT. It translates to CASSRAGEDTGELFF.

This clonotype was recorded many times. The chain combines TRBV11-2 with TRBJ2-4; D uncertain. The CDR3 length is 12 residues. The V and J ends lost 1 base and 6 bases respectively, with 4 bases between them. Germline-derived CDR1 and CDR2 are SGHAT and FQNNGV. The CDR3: CASSLVGNIQYF. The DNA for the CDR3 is TGTGCCAGCAGCTTAGTCGGAAACATTCAGTACTTC. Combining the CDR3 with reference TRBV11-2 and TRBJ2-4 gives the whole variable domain EAGVAQSPRYKIIEKRQSVAFWCNPISGHATLYWYQQILGQGPKLLIQFQNNGVVDDSQLPKDRFSAERLKGVDSTLKIQPAKLEDSAVYLCASSLVGNIQYFGAGTRLSVL.

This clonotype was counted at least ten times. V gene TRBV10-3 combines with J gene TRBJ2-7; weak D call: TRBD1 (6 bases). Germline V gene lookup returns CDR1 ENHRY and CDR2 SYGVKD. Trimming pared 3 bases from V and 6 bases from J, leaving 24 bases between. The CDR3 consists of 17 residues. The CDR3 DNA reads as TGTGCCATCAGTGATTATTTACAGGGTGGAGGATTCGGCGAGCAGTACTTC. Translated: CAISDYLQGGGFGEQYF.

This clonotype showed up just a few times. The CDR3 region has the DNA TGTGCCAGCAGCTTAGGGTCTAGTCGCACAGATACGCAGTATTTT. Its protein is CASSLGSSRTDTQYF. This rearrangement joins TRBV7-7 to TRBJ2-3; no reliable D call. Germline V lookup: CDR1 SSHAT, CDR2 FNYEAQ (reference sequence). V was clipped by 1 base and J by 1 base, with 9 bases between them. The CDR3 totals 15 residues.

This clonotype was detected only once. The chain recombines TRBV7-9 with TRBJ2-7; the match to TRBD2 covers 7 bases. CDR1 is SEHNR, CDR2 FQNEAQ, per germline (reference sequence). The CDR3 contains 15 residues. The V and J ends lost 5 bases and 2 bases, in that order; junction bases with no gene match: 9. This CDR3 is CASSRRDYYPYEQYF. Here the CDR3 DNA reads TGTGCCAGCAGCCGCCGGGACTACTATCCCTACGAGCAGTACTTC.

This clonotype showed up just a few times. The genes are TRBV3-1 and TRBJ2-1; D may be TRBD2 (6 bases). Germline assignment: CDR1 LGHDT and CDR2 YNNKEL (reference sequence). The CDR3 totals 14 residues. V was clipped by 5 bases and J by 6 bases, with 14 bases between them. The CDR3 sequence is CASSNPWDSNEQFF. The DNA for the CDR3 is TGTGCCAGCAGCAACCCCTGGGACTCCAATGAGCAGTTCTTC.

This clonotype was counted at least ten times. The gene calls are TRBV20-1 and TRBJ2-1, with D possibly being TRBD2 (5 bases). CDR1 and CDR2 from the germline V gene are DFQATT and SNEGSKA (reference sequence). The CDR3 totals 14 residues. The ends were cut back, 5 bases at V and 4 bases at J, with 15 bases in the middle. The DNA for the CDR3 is TGCAGTGCTTTCGACTACCAGCTTTACAATGAGCAGTTCTTC. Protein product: CSAFDYQLYNEQFF.

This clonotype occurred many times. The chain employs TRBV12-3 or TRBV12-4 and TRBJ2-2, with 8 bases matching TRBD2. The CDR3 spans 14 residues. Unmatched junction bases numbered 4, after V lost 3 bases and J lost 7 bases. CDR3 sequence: CASSLGTRIGELFF. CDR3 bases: TGTGCCAGCAGTTTGGGGACTAGAATCGGGGAGCTGTTTTTT.

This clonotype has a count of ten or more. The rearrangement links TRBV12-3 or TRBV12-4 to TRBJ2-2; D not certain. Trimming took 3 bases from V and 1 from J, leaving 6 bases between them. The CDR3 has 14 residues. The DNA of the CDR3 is TGTGCCAGCAGTTTCCACAGGAACACCGGGGAGCTGTTTTTT. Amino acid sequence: CASSFHRNTGELFF.

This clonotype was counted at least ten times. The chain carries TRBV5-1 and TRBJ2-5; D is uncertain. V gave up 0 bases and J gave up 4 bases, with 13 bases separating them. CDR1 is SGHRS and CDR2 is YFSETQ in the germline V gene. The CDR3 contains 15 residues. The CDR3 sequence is CASSLGTTNRETQYF. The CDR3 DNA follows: TGCGCCAGCAGCTTGGGGACCACCAACCGAGAGACCCAGTACTTC.

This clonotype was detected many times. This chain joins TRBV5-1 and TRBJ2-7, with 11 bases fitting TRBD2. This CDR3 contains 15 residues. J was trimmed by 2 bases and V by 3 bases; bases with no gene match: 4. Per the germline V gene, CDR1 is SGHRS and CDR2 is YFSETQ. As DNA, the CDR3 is TGCGCCAGCAGCTGGTCTAGCGGGGGGACCTACGAGCAGTACTTC. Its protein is CASSWSSGGTYEQYF.